Presented here are 2 T cell receptor beta chains from one specimen sequenced in a study of blood T cells in healthy people across ages. Combining a sample-barcoded 5' primer with a J-beta primer mix, a second PCR ran for roughly 7 to 12 cycles. TCRdb passed the 5' RACE reads through MiXCR, listing each CDR3 protein once. This sample has fewer than 2 million distinct CDR3 sequences, with roughly 43% found just once. Sequenced material: blood. The receptors stem from a human donor in good health.

This chain uses TRBV7-2 with TRBJ1-5; 7 bases map to TRBD1. This CDR3 is built from 16 residues. Germline V gene lookup returns CDR1 SGHTA and CDR2 FQGNSA. V shed 1 base, J shed 1 base, and the junction held 4 bases outside the gene matches. CDR3 in DNA: TGTGCCAGCAGCTTAGAAAGGGGGCAAAGCAATCAGCCCCAGCATTTT. Translating gives CASSLERGQSNQPQHF.

This sequence joins TRBV12-3 or TRBV12-4 and TRBJ2-1; D is uncertain. V lost 3 bases and J 4 bases, leaving 7 bases between the germline ends. CDR3 length equals 13 residues. CDR3 sequence (DNA): TGTGCCAGCAGTTTTTTGAGTTACAATGAGCAGTTCTTC. Amino acid sequence: CASSFLSYNEQFF.